This TCR beta chain appears in the sequencing data of a study of blood T cell repertoires in COVID-19. At the level of the study: Material from acute and convalescent COVID-19 was sourced from the United States, Italy and Spain. PBMCs, B-cell-depleted T cells, or T cells provided the cDNA or gDNA that made up the material.

As originally analysed: For nucleated cells, counts were estimated from reference gene primer amplification. Repertoires were generated with immunoSEQ multiplex PCR, while TCRdb's copy carries only in-frame clones and drops some. The V and J calls and clone size were taken over from that table, and D and trimming were inferred from the DNA. The sample comprises approximately 400,000 clones, roughly 77% of which are singletons, and around 1.1% rests with the top ten. As concerns this clone: Germline and junction disagree at one end, which may indicate a read error.

The CDR3 is made up of 13 amino acids. Germline assignment: CDR1 MNHEY and CDR2 SVGAGI. The V call is TRBV6-5, the J call TRBJ1-2; TRBD1 agrees at 7 bases. The source of this sequence is a human donor with acute or convalescent COVID-19. The donor label of this sample is uncertain. What was sequenced was peripheral blood. CDR3 nucleotides: TGTGCCGGCAGTTACATTGACAGGGCAAGCTACACCTTC. It specifies CAGSYIDRASYTF.